The 11 T cell receptor beta chains given below trace back to one sample, sequenced in a study of T cell responses to AZD1222 COVID-19 vaccine. Measured with immunoSEQ multiplex PCR; TCRdb has only the in-frame clones, and not every one. The sample lists under 120,000 clones; under 95% were seen once. The source material was peripheral blood, sampled on day 0 of AZD1222 vaccination. The receptors stem from an adult in good health.

The chain employs TRBV7-2 and TRBJ2-7; D might be TRBD2 (5 bases). V gave up 5 bases and J gave up 0 bases, with 8 bases separating them. Germline-derived CDR1 and CDR2 are SGHTA and FQGNSA. This CDR3 is built from 13 residues. DNA for the CDR3: TGTGCCAGCAGCCTACTAGACTCCTACGAGCAGTACTTC. As protein: CASSLLDSYEQYF.

The gene calls are TRBV7-9 and TRBJ2-3, with D tentatively TRBD2 (6 bases). V gave up 0 bases and J gave up 2 bases, with 15 bases separating them. The CDR3 covers 17 residues. The germline CDR1 and CDR2 sequences are SEHNR and FQNEAQ (reference sequence). CDR3 coding DNA: TGTGCCAGCAGCTTAGCGGGAGGTCCTATTATCACAGATACGCAGTATTTT. It specifies CASSLAGGPIITDTQYF.

The V and J genes are TRBV19 and TRBJ1-2, with 7 nucleotides matching TRBD1. Germline CDR1 is LNHDA and CDR2 is SQIVND (reference sequence). The CDR3 covers 15 residues. Trimming at V came to 3 bases and at J to 0 bases, leaving 4 bases not matched to a gene. DNA of the CDR3: TGTGCCAGTAGTATTGGGGGACAGACTAACTATGGCTACACCTTC. It codes for CASSIGGQTNYGYTF. Full variable domain (rest looked up from reference TRBV19 and TRBJ1-2): DGGITQSPKYLFRKEGQNVTLSCEQNLNHDAMYWYRQDPGQGLRLIYYSQIVNDFQKGDIAEGYSVSREKKESFPLTVTSAQKNPTAFYLCASSIGGQTNYGYTFGSGTRLTVV.

The rearrangement joins TRBV19 to TRBJ1-1, with TRBD1 identical over 7 bases. Germline CDR1 and CDR2: LNHDA and SQIVND (reference sequence). V dropped 3 bases and J dropped 4; count of bases not matched to a gene: 8. CDR3 length: 15 amino acids. The chain's CDR3 is CASSIQGGARTEAFF. In DNA form, the CDR3 reads TGTGCCAGTAGTATTCAAGGGGGCGCGCGCACTGAAGCTTTCTTT.

The chain links TRBV28 to TRBJ1-2; 9 nucleotides line up with TRBD1. CDR1 and CDR2 (germline): MDHEN, SYDVKM. This CDR3 comprises 15 residues. Trimming cost V 5 bases and J 7 bases; bases outside gene matches: 11. The CDR3 nucleotides read TGTGCCAGCAGTCCTACAGGGGGCATCTTATTTGGCTACACCTTC. Translation: CASSPTGGILFGYTF.

The rearrangement joins TRBV2 to TRBJ1-5; the match to TRBD1 covers 7 bases. The germline V gene encodes CDR1 SNHLY and CDR2 FYNNEI. Germline trimming cut 10 bases from V and 0 bases from J; bases unmatched to any gene: 6. This CDR3 spans 14 amino acids. The CDR3 spells CATTGANSNQPQHF. The CDR3 nucleotides read TGTGCCACCACAGGGGCGAATAGCAATCAGCCCCAGCATTTT.

The chain is built from TRBV7-9 and TRBJ1-6, with D possibly matching TRBD1 (6 bases). From germline, CDR1 is SEHNR and CDR2 FQNEAQ (reference sequence). Trimming pared 5 bases from V and 9 bases from J, leaving 17 bases between. This CDR3 is 15 amino acids long. CDR3 residues: CASSPGGQGSSPLHF. The CDR3, as DNA: TGTGCCAGCAGCCCGGGGGGGCAGGGGAGTTCACCCCTCCACTTT.

This clone appeared once. V usage is TRBV5-6 and J usage is TRBJ2-7; TRBD2 aligns across 7 bases. This CDR3 contains 13 residues. From germline, CDR1 is SGHDT and CDR2 YYEEEE. The ends lost 4 bases at V and 2 bases at J; junction bases unmatched: 3. For the CDR3, the DNA is TGTGCCAGCAGCATCCGGGGGGCCTACGAGCAGTACTTC. Translation: CASSIRGAYEQYF.

The CDR3 region has the DNA TGTGCCAGCAGCTTGTCCCAGGGGTATCAGCCCCAGCATTTT. It yields the protein CASSLSQGYQPQHF. This rearrangement joins TRBV7-2 to TRBJ1-5; maybe TRBD1 (6 bases). Trimming removed 3 bases at V and 5 bases at J, with 11 bases between. CDR3 length: 14 amino acids. Germline V gene sequence: CDR1 SGHTA, CDR2 FQGNSA.

The chain combines TRBV5-3 with TRBJ2-1; TRBD2 matches at 7 bases. TRBV5-3 falls under the ORF class, with uncertain function. This CDR3 comprises 13 residues. The V and J ends lost 4 bases and 6 bases, in that order; junction bases with no gene match: 4. CDR3 amino acids: CARSPGTINEQFF. CDR3 nucleotide sequence: TGTGCCAGAAGCCCCGGGACTATCAATGAGCAGTTCTTC.

This rearrangement joins TRBV29-1 to TRBJ1-2; no clear D. The V gene lost 8 bases and the J gene lost 7 bases, with 14 bases spanning the gap. The V gene's germline CDR1 is SQVTM and CDR2 ANQGSEA. CDR3 length equals 11 residues. CDR3 sequence: CSQFDGGGYTF. The CDR3 region has the DNA TGCAGCCAATTTGACGGAGGTGGCTACACCTTC. Drawing the rest from reference TRBV29-1 and TRBJ1-2, the complete variable domain is SAVISQKPSRDICQRGTSLTIQCQVDSQVTMMFWYRQQPGQSLTLIATANQGSEATYESGFVIDKFPISRPNLTFSTLTVSNMSPEDSSIYLCSQFDGGGYTFGSGTRLTVV.